Sequencing of this T cell receptor beta chain was carried out in a study of T cells after yellow fever vaccination. The germline V and J ends were trimmed by 2 bases and 2 bases, with 10 bases remaining between them. The CDR3 has 15 residues. Per germline, CDR1 MGHDK and CDR2 SYGVNS. The sample holds many counts of this clonotype. TCRdb re-analysed the 5' RACE reads in MiXCR, keeping a single row per CDR3 protein. The sample lists about 250,000 distinct CDR3 sequences; 3.6% were seen once. The chain recombines TRBV25-1 with TRBJ1-5, with D perhaps matching TRBD1 (6 bases). This material consisted of PBMCs, taken 15 days after the yellow fever booster vaccination. This receptor was identified in a man aged 18 to 29 who received the YFV17D yellow fever vaccine. The CDR3 coding sequence is TGTGCCAGCAGTGAAGGGGGCTATGGCAATCAGCCCCAGCATTTT. This encodes CASSEGGYGNQPQHF.